These 23 T cell receptor beta chains originate from one sample sequenced in a study of T-cell reconstitution after alpha-beta-depleted transplantation in children. As it was prepared, the TCRbeta library received unique molecular identifiers. TCRdb analysed the PCR reads with MiXCR anew, one entry per CDR3 protein. The repertoire holds about 980,000 distinct CDR3 sequences, with about 31% as singletons. The sequencing used PBMCs, mostly from graft donor cells, collected 360 days after TCRalphabeta/CD19-depleted stem cell transplant. Every receptor here comes from a boy in the first two years of life who had a stem cell transplant for SCID, so the T cells may come from the graft donor.

This rearrangement joins TRBV19 to TRBJ2-1; D possibly corresponds to TRBD1 (5 bases). The V end lost 3 bases, the J end lost 7 bases, and 16 bases lay between the germline ends. Germline CDR1 LNHDA, CDR2 SQIVND (reference sequence). This CDR3 contains 15 residues. CDR3 DNA: TGTGCCAGTAGTATTGTCCCGCGTGGGGCAAATGAGCAGTTCTTC. Amino acids: CASSIVPRGANEQFF.

V and J are TRBV7-2 and TRBJ2-7, with D possibly being TRBD2 (5 bases). This CDR3 region has 14 residues. The germline V gene has CDR1 SGHTA and CDR2 FQGNSA. Trimming removed 2 bases from V and 2 bases from J, with 10 bases in between. CDR3 sequence: CASSLQRWTYEQYF. DNA for the CDR3: TGTGCCAGCAGCTTACAGCGGTGGACCTACGAGCAGTACTTC. The full variable domain, rest sourced from reference TRBV7-2 and TRBJ2-7, is GAGVSQSPSNKVTEKGKDVELRCDPISGHTALYWYRQSLGQGLEFLIYFQGNSAPDKSGLPSDRFSAERTGGSVSTLTIQRTQQEDSAVYLCASSLQRWTYEQYFGPGTRLTVT.

The DNA of the CDR3 is TGTGCCAGCAGACAGGGATGGAACGAGCAGTACTTC. As protein: CASRQGWNEQYF. The gene calls are TRBV25-1 and TRBJ2-7; possibly TRBD1 for D (6 bases). The CDR3 is 12 residues long. V was clipped by 6 bases and J by 5 bases, with 11 bases between them. The germline V gene encodes CDR1 MGHDK and CDR2 SYGVNS.

The chain is built from TRBV5-1 and TRBJ2-7; 8 bases agree with TRBD1. The ends lost 7 bases at V and 4 bases at J; junction bases unmatched: 7. CDR3 length: 13 residues. Germline V gives CDR1 SGHRS, CDR2 YFSETQ. The DNA for the CDR3 is TGCGCCAGCGTCCCCACAGGGGGGTACGAGCAGTACTTC. Protein: CASVPTGGYEQYF.

A few counts support this clonotype. This rearrangement joins TRBV7-2 to TRBJ1-1, with 7 bases matching TRBD1. Trimming took 5 bases from V and 5 from J; bases not matched to a gene: 11. This CDR3 is 15 amino acids long. The germline gives CDR1 SGHTA, CDR2 FQGNSA. The CDR3 spells CASSPSTGVGTEAFF. The CDR3 DNA is TGTGCCAGCAGCCCATCAACAGGGGTTGGGACTGAAGCTTTCTTT.

CDR3 nucleotides: TGTGCCAGCAGCTTTCTGGACAGCCCCTCAGACGAGCAGTACTTC. Its translation: CASSFLDSPSDEQYF. The V gene is TRBV7-9, the J gene TRBJ2-7, with D possibly TRBD1 on 6 matching bases. This CDR3 is built from 15 residues. The V end lost 3 bases, the J end lost 5 bases, and 17 bases lay between the germline ends. CDR1 is SEHNR, CDR2 FQNEAQ, per germline (reference sequence).

This chain uses TRBV6-5 with TRBJ2-5; tentatively, D is TRBD1 (5 bases). Germline assignment: CDR1 MNHEY and CDR2 SVGAGI. This CDR3 has 16 residues. Trimming took off 5 bases at V and 5 bases at J, with 21 bases between the two ends. CDR3 sequence (DNA): TGTGCCAGCAGTCCACGCCTCCCACAGGTTGGGGAGACCCAGTACTTC. Translation gives CASSPRLPQVGETQYF.

The chain carries TRBV6-1 and TRBJ2-5; D gene ambiguous. V dropped 5 bases and J dropped 2 bases, with 15 bases sitting between them. The CDR3 totals 15 residues. Germline lookup yields CDR1 MNHNS and CDR2 SASEGT. In DNA form, the CDR3 reads TGTGCCAGCAGTCCCCGCTGGGGATTACAAGAGACCCAGTACTTC. Encoded protein: CASSPRWGLQETQYF.

V is TRBV5-1 and J is TRBJ1-1, with TRBD1 matching 7 bases. The V gene's germline CDR1 is SGHRS and CDR2 YFSETQ. Trimming removed 1 base from V and 5 bases from J; junction bases left unmatched: 8. This CDR3 has 15 amino acids. The CDR3 DNA sequence: TGCGCCAGCAGCTTGAGTGCAGGGGGAAAGACTGAAGCTTTCTTT. It encodes CASSLSAGGKTEAFF.

This chain joins TRBV4-3 and TRBJ1-2; a weak D match, TRBD1 (5 bases). There are 16 residues in the CDR3. V shed 1 base and J shed 5 bases, with 17 bases lying between them. CDR1 is LGHNA, CDR2 YSLEER, per germline. CDR3 sequence (DNA): TGCGCCAGCAGCCAAGGCCCAGGGCGCCCAGAGTATGGCTACACCTTC. The encoded protein is CASSQGPGRPEYGYTF.

This rearrangement joins TRBV7-9 to TRBJ2-7, with D unresolved. The CDR3 extends over 12 amino acids. Between the trimmed V and J ends, which lost 4 bases and 6 bases, there was a span of 10 bases. CDR1 is SEHNR and CDR2 is FQNEAQ in the germline V gene (reference sequence). The CDR3 coding sequence is TGTGCCAGCAGCTACCCAAAGGGCGAGCAGTACTTC. Encoded protein: CASSYPKGEQYF.

This clonotype turned up a few times. The chain couples TRBV10-1 to TRBJ2-3; D may be TRBD1 (5 bases). The CDR3 spans 15 residues. Germline loops: CDR1 WNHNN, CDR2 SYGVQD (reference sequence). V was pared by 2 bases and J by 5 bases, with 14 bases between. This chain's CDR3 is CASSEGAGSLDTQYF. The CDR3 region has the DNA TGCGCCAGCAGTGAGGGGGCAGGGTCCTTAGATACGCAGTATTTT.

This clonotype was observed a few times. This rearrangement joins TRBV7-2 to TRBJ1-2; D gene unclear. Germline V lookup: CDR1 SGHTA, CDR2 FQGNSA. This CDR3 comprises 14 residues. V gave up 1 base and J gave up 4 bases, with 10 bases separating them. CDR3 region: CASSLGPTLYGYTF. In DNA form, the CDR3 reads TGTGCCAGCAGCTTAGGCCCAACCCTCTATGGCTACACCTTC. Filled out from reference TRBV7-2 and TRBJ1-2, the complete variable domain reads GAGVSQSPSNKVTEKGKDVELRCDPISGHTALYWYRQSLGQGLEFLIYFQGNSAPDKSGLPSDRFSAERTGGSVSTLTIQRTQQEDSAVYLCASSLGPTLYGYTFGSGTRLTVV.

The rearrangement joins TRBV20-1 to TRBJ2-5; D is possibly TRBD2 (5 bases). V dropped 5 bases and J dropped 1 base, with 17 bases sitting between them. Germline loops: CDR1 DFQATT, CDR2 SNEGSKA (reference sequence). The CDR3 has 15 amino acids. The CDR3 nucleotides are TGCAGTGCTCCGGCTATCCTGAGGGCCCAAGAGACCCAGTACTTC. Translated: CSAPAILRAQETQYF.

The chain carries TRBV30 and TRBJ2-3; the match to TRBD2 covers 8 bases. The CDR3 runs 13 residues. The germline V gene has CDR1 GTSNPN and CDR2 SVGIG (reference sequence). V lost 7 bases, J lost 5 bases, and 8 bases stayed unmatched. CDR3 protein: CALAGGAQDTQYF. The CDR3 bases are TGTGCCTTGGCCGGGGGGGCCCAAGATACGCAGTATTTT.

The chain joins TRBV20-1 to TRBJ1-3; no firm D call. V lost 0 bases and J lost 4, with 13 bases in between. This CDR3 spans 15 amino acids. The germline CDR1 and CDR2 sequences are DFQATT and SNEGSKA (reference sequence). The CDR3 spells CSARDTRTAGNTIYF. CDR3 bases: TGCAGTGCTAGAGACACCCGGACGGCGGGAAACACCATATATTTT.

The rearrangement uses TRBV7-3 and TRBJ2-1; TRBD2 matches at 13 bases. Germline V gene data show CDR1 as SGHTA and CDR2 as FQGTGA. This CDR3 spans 19 amino acids. V shed 1 base, J shed 6 bases, and the junction held 12 bases outside the gene matches. The DNA of the CDR3 is TGTGCCAGCAGCTTAATGGGACTAGCGGGGCAGGGGGGGAGCAATGAGCAGTTCTTC. Its protein is CASSLMGLAGQGGSNEQFF. Full variable domain (rest looked up from reference TRBV7-3 and TRBJ2-1): GAGVSQTPSNKVTEKGKYVELRCDPISGHTALYWYRQSLGQGPEFLIYFQGTGAADDSGLPNDRFFAVRPEGSVSTLKIQRTERGDSAVYLCASSLMGLAGQGGSNEQFFGPGTRLTVL.

The rearrangement links TRBV10-3 to TRBJ2-1; D is uncertain. The germline V gene encodes CDR1 ENHRY and CDR2 SYGVKD. The length of the CDR3 is 11 residues. V was shortened by 2 bases and J by 10 bases, with 6 bases between the two germline ends. This CDR3 reads CAISEVWEQFF. The CDR3 DNA is TGTGCCATCAGTGAGGTATGGGAGCAGTTCTTC.

The chain joins TRBV5-1 to TRBJ1-1, with D unresolved. The V gene lost 2 bases and the J gene lost 5 bases, with 13 bases spanning the gap. CDR1 is SGHRS, CDR2 YFSETQ, per germline. The CDR3 sequence is 14 residues long. In DNA form, the CDR3 reads TGCGCCAGCAGCTTAGGTCTCTTGGGAACTGAAGCTTTCTTT. Its translation: CASSLGLLGTEAFF. The complete variable domain, with remaining parts taken from reference TRBV5-1 and TRBJ1-1, reads KAGVTQTPRYLIKTRGQQVTLSCSPISGHRSVSWYQQTPGQGLQFLFEYFSETQRNKGNFPGRFSGRQFSNSRSEMNVSTLELGDSALYLCASSLGLLGTEAFFGQGTRLTVV.

V gene TRBV28 combines with J gene TRBJ2-5; TRBD2 matches 13 bases. CDR1 and CDR2 (germline): MDHEN, SYDVKM. J was trimmed by 5 bases and V by 6 bases; bases with no gene match: 6. This CDR3 region has 15 residues. The CDR3 sequence is CASSPGLAGAETQYF. The CDR3 nucleotides are TGTGCCAGCAGCCCCGGACTAGCGGGGGCCGAGACCCAGTACTTC.

Here the CDR3 reads CASSLRESRSEAFF. The DNA of the CDR3 is TGTGCCAGCAGTTTGCGGGAAAGCAGGTCTGAAGCTTTCTTT. The chain combines TRBV12-3 or TRBV12-4 with TRBJ1-1; the D is unclear. The V gene lost 3 bases and the J gene lost 6 bases, with 14 bases spanning the gap. The CDR3 is 14 amino acids.

J is TRBJ2-1 and V is TRBV12-3 or TRBV12-4; D uncertain. Trimming removed 5 bases at V and 7 bases at J, with 15 bases between. The length of the CDR3 is 14 residues. The CDR3 nucleotides read TGTGCCAGCAGTCCCGGGTCCCCGAGGAATGAGCAGTTCTTC. This encodes CASSPGSPRNEQFF.

V and J are TRBV12-3 or TRBV12-4 and TRBJ2-1; the D gene could be TRBD1 or TRBD2 (5 bases each). The ends were cut back, 6 bases at V and 1 base at J, with 22 bases in the middle. This CDR3 spans 18 amino acids. The CDR3 nucleotides are TGTGCCAGCAGATCAGGGACCGGTGGGACCACATCCTACAATGAGCAGTTCTTC. This encodes CASRSGTGGTTSYNEQFF.